Listed below are T cell receptor beta chains from one sample, sequenced in a study of early T cells in non-severe SARS-CoV-2 infection. From the 5' RACE reads, TCRdb called clonotypes with MiXCR, one entry per CDR3 protein. The data show tens of thousands of distinct CDR3 sequences, with 10% to 15% seen just once and 16% held by the top ten. The sample was whole blood. All receptors derive from an adult who was a healthcare worker with PCR-confirmed SARS-CoV-2 infection or an uninfected control (not recorded which). Both conserved end residues are part of each CDR3. D genes are given only for firm matches. A clone size is listed for some rows: how often the clone was seen (once, few, many), or a class if it is expanded.

V gene	D gene	J gene	clone size	CDR3 DNA	CDR3 protein
TRBV11-2	.	TRBJ1-1	few	TGTGCCAGCACCTTATTAGGGGAGGGCCGGCCTGAAGCTTTCTTT	CASTLLGEGRPEAFF
TRBV4-1	.	TRBJ2-7	many	TGCGCCAGCAGCCAAGTTCAAGCGGCCTACGAGCAGTACTTC	CASSQVQAAYEQYF
TRBV5-4	TRBD2	TRBJ2-1	few	TGTGCCAGCAGCTTGAAAACTAGCGGGAGGGCCGCTGAGCAGTTCTTC	CASSLKTSGRAAEQFF
TRBV3-1	.	TRBJ2-2	many	TGTGCCAGCAGCCCCGAGTTTGTCGGAGAGCTGTTTTTT	CASSPEFVGELFF
TRBV6-1	TRBD2	TRBJ2-6	many	TGTGCCAGCAGGAGGGGAGGGGAAGGGGCCAACGTCCTGACTTTC	CASRRGGEGANVLTF
TRBV6-4	TRBD1	TRBJ1-2	few	TGTGCCAGCAGTGAGCAGGGGGGTAGCGGCTATGGCTACACCTTC	CASSEQGGSGYGYTF
TRBV7-2	.	TRBJ2-1	few	TGTGCCAGCAGCCCATTAGGCAGTCCGGGGGATGAGCAGTTCTTC	CASSPLGSPGDEQFF
TRBV27	.	TRBJ1-4	few	TGTGCCAGCAGTTGGACAACAGCAACTAATGAAAAACTGTTTTTT	CASSWTTATNEKLFF
TRBV5-1	TRBD2	TRBJ2-7	.	TGCGCCAGCAGCTCGGCTAGCGGGGCCAGCGAGCAGTACTTC	CASSSASGASEQYF
TRBV28	.	TRBJ1-2	many	TGTGCCATCCTAGTCCGCGACAGCCCCTATCACTATGGCTACACCTTC	CAILVRDSPYHYGYTF
TRBV10-3	TRBD2	TRBJ2-1	.	TGTGCCATCAGTGGAACTAGCGGGAGGGCCAAGGTTGATGAGCAGTTCTTC	CAISGTSGRAKVDEQFF
TRBV6-1	.	TRBJ2-4	.	TGTGCCAGCAGTGATTCTTGGGGGTCAGGGTCCAAAAACATTCAGTACTTC	CASSDSWGSGSKNIQYF
TRBV12-3/TRBV12-4	.	TRBJ2-1	many	TGTGCCAGCAGTATAATCCACAATGAGCAGTTCTTC	CASSIIHNEQFF
TRBV4-1	.	TRBJ2-3	.	TGCGCCAGCAGCCAAGAGATGAGGGCAACGCAGTATTTT	CASSQEMRATQYF
TRBV28	.	TRBJ2-3	many	TGTGCCAGCAGTTTTCGTTCCAACACAGATACGCAGTATTTT	CASSFRSNTDTQYF
TRBV4-2	TRBD1	TRBJ1-5	many	TGTGCCAGCAGCCAATCACTCGCCGACAGGGGGCGCAATCAGCCCCAGCATTTT	CASSQSLADRGRNQPQHF
TRBV6-2/TRBV6-3	.	TRBJ1-1	many	TGTGCCAGCCGGGTGAGGGTGAACACTGAAGCTTTCTTT	CASRVRVNTEAFF
TRBV6-6	TRBD1	TRBJ2-1	many	TGTGCCAGCAGTTCCCGACAGGGGCAAAACAATGAGCAGTTCTTC	CASSSRQGQNNEQFF
TRBV28	.	TRBJ2-3	.	TGTGCCAGCCCCCCTGCCCACACGGGGCCCTTGGATACGCAGTATTTT	CASPPAHTGPLDTQYF
TRBV6-5	TRBD2	TRBJ2-5	.	TGTGCCAGCAGCATTAGCGGGATTGAGACCCAGTACTTC	CASSISGIETQYF
TRBV9	TRBD2	TRBJ2-1	.	TGTGCCAGCACCCCTCTTAGCGGGAGCTCCTACAATGAGCAGTTCTTC	CASTPLSGSSYNEQFF
TRBV28	.	TRBJ2-7	.	TGTGCCAGCGCGGGACTCGGGTACGAGCAGTACTTC	CASAGLGYEQYF
TRBV7-9	TRBD1	TRBJ2-2	many	TGTGCCAGCAGCCCCCGGGACAGACACACCGGGGAGCTGTTTTTT	CASSPRDRHTGELFF
TRBV6-2/TRBV6-3	.	TRBJ2-1	few	TGTGCCAGCAGGCTGTCACCGACGGATCGCTTCTACAATGAGCAGTTCTTC	CASRLSPTDRFYNEQFF
TRBV3-1	.	TRBJ1-3	many	TGTGCCAGCAGCCTTCCCAAAGCGACCATATATTTT	CASSLPKATIYF
TRBV20-1	TRBD1	TRBJ2-5	few	TGCAGTGCTGACAGGGGCGAGGAGACCCAGTACTTC	CSADRGEETQYF
TRBV7-2	TRBD1	TRBJ1-2	many	TGTGCCAGCAGCATCAGACAGGGCTTGAACTATGGCTACACCTTC	CASSIRQGLNYGYTF
TRBV20-1	TRBD1	TRBJ2-7	many	TGCAGTGCTGCAGGGGGTATCAACGAGCAGTACTTC	CSAAGGINEQYF
TRBV6-2/TRBV6-3	.	TRBJ2-1	many	TGTGCCAGCCGCGGGACGGCCTACAATGAGCAGTTCTTC	CASRGTAYNEQFF
TRBV12-3/TRBV12-4	.	TRBJ1-5	many	TGTGCCAGCACCCCTCGGGAAGGGGGTGGCCGGCCCCAGCATTTT	CASTPREGGGRPQHF
TRBV2	TRBD1	TRBJ2-7	.	TGTGCCAGCAGAAGGGACAGCTCCTACGAGCAGTACTTC	CASRRDSSYEQYF
TRBV7-2	.	TRBJ2-1	many	TGTGCCAGCAGCTCAGGCGTCTCCTATAATGGCTACAATGAGCAGTTCTTC	CASSSGVSYNGYNEQFF
TRBV27	TRBD1	TRBJ1-5	many	TGTGCCAGCCGGACAGGGGGCCAGCCCCAGCATTTT	CASRTGGQPQHF
TRBV3-1	.	TRBJ1-4	many	TGTGCCAGCAGCCACCTCGGCAGTAAAGAAAAACTGTTTTTT	CASSHLGSKEKLFF
TRBV6-2/TRBV6-3	.	TRBJ1-3	many	TGTGCCAGCAGACATGGGACGCCGTCCTCTGGAAACACCATATATTTT	CASRHGTPSSGNTIYF
TRBV4-3	TRBD1	TRBJ1-6	.	TGCGCCAGCAGCCAGACCGGGACAGGGGTTGGGCCTTCACCCCTCCACTTT	CASSQTGTGVGPSPLHF
TRBV7-9	TRBD2	TRBJ2-7	few	TGTGCCAGCAGCTTCGGACTAGCGGGAGGGAGGGAGCAGTACTTC	CASSFGLAGGREQYF
TRBV9	.	TRBJ2-7	few	TGTGCCAGCAGCGTAGCTCTAGGGCTCGAGCAGTACTTC	CASSVALGLEQYF
TRBV5-1	TRBD2	TRBJ2-2	once	TGCGCCACCTCAGCAGCGGGAGCCAGGACCGGGGAGCTGTTTTTT	CATSAAGARTGELFF
TRBV29-1	TRBD2	TRBJ2-1	many	TGCAGCGCGGACGGGGGGACTTACTCCAATGAGCAGTTCTTC	CSADGGTYSNEQFF
TRBV20-1	TRBD1	TRBJ2-3	many	TGCAGTGGCAATGACAGGGGAACAGATACGCAGTATTTT	CSGNDRGTDTQYF